This T cell receptor (beta chain) was documented in a study of cytomegalovirus exposure and HLA in healthy donors. Study-wide results and limits: DRB1 had the most TCR associations and HLA-C the fewest, a later analysis found, with rates varying by HLA locus. TCR beta chains associated with HLA were, in a later analysis, more clonally expanded than equally common others. When the data were analyzed later, several of the most significant clusters appeared to be linked to common viral pathogens.

Researchers ran the PCR with 60 Vbeta and 13 Jbeta primers. The data were produced by immunoSEQ multiplex PCR, yet TCRdb's version contains in-frame clones alone and is incomplete. Of approximately 130,000 clones in the sample, over 70% are singletons; the top ten hold around 3.2%. The CDR3 covers 12 residues. On this clone itself: Its antigen is as yet unknown.

Material: PBMCs. The chain uses TRBV12-1 and TRBJ2-2; TRBD1, the table's D call, lacks a check against the DNA. TRBV12-1 corresponds to a pseudogene. This clonotype originated in a young man in good health and CMV-seronegative. The CDR3 DNA follows: TGTGCCAGCAGCCCTCAGTGCGGGGAGCTGTTTTTT. It yields the protein CASSPQCGELFF.